This record concerns one T cell receptor beta chain sequence. Its cognate antigen is unknown. These data originate in a study of cytomegalovirus exposure and HLA in healthy donors. Primers: 60 Vbeta forward and 13 Jbeta reverse. Method: immunoSEQ multiplex PCR; TCRdb's copy keeps in-frame clones and lacks some. This sample has roughly 120,000 clones, with 55% to 75% found just once. Whole-study results and caveats: Some V segments, including TRBV6-2 and TRBV6-3, were excluded as indistinguishable. Reportedly, fewer N-insertions than the roughly 690-donor mean appeared in an Asian-associated ancestry cluster in a later analysis.

This CDR3 is built from 11 residues. From germline, CDR1 is PRHDT and CDR2 FYEKMQ (reference sequence). Trimming stripped 5 bases from V and 3 bases from J, with 4 bases between. This chain uses TRBV13 with TRBJ1-1; no clear D gene. Source material: PBMCs. The clonotype comes from a woman aged 40 to 49 in good health and CMV-seropositive. Here the CDR3 DNA reads TGTGCCAGCAGCCTATACACTGAAGCTTTCTTT. This gives the protein CASSLYTEAFF.